These 20 T cell receptor beta chains came from one sample sequenced in a study of OX40 agonist ivuxolimab in advanced cancers. Data came from immunoSEQ multiplex PCR; TCRdb stores just in-frame clones and leaves some out. There are approximately 31,000 clones in the sample; 70% to 90% occur only once, and under 70% lies in the top ten. Sample: CD4+ or CD8+ T cells sorted from blood, taken in a trial of the OX40 agonist ivuxolimab. These TCRs come from an adult with an advanced solid tumor such as melanoma, head and neck, liver or kidney cancer.

DNA for the CDR3: TGTGCCAGCAGCTTATACCTTAGGACAGGGGGGGTAACCTACGAGCAGTACTTC. Translation: CASSLYLRTGGVTYEQYF. This chain joins TRBV7-2 and TRBJ2-7, with 10 positions matching TRBD1. Germline CDR1 reads SGHTA; CDR2 reads FQGNSA. This CDR3 contains 18 residues. Trimming removed 2 bases from V and 2 bases from J; junction bases left unmatched: 12. Full variable domain (outside the CDR3, taken from reference TRBV7-2 and TRBJ2-7): GAGVSQSPSNKVTEKGKDVELRCDPISGHTALYWYRQSLGQGLEFLIYFQGNSAPDKSGLPSDRFSAERTGGSVSTLTIQRTQQEDSAVYLCASSLYLRTGGVTYEQYFGPGTRLTVT.

CDR3: CSVEGDYEQYF. The CDR3 region has the DNA TGCAGCGTGGAGGGGGACTACGAGCAGTACTTC. V usage is TRBV29-1 and J usage is TRBJ2-7; D may match TRBD1 or TRBD2 (6 bases each). The CDR3 length is 11 residues. V was trimmed by 6 bases and J by 3 bases, leaving 9 bases between them. Germline CDR1 is SQVTM and CDR2 is ANQGSEA.

J is TRBJ2-2 and V is TRBV7-2; no clear D gene. The CDR3 loop spans 14 amino acids. Germline CDR1 and CDR2: SGHTA and FQGNSA. The V and J ends lost 1 base and 4 bases respectively, with 7 bases between them. The chain's CDR3 is CASSLVGSTGELFF. The DNA for the CDR3 is TGTGCCAGCAGCTTAGTGGGATCCACCGGGGAGCTGTTTTTT.

CDR3: CASSLGSTSGGPTDTQYF. The CDR3 DNA follows: TGCGCCAGCAGCTTGGGCTCCACTAGCGGGGGGCCCACAGATACGCAGTATTTT. The chain couples TRBV5-1 to TRBJ2-3; 12 bases are a match to TRBD2. Germline loops: CDR1 SGHRS, CDR2 YFSETQ. This CDR3 spans 18 amino acids. The V gene end was trimmed by 0 bases and the J gene end by 2 bases; junction bases not matched to a gene: 7.

The J gene is TRBJ1-1, the V gene TRBV6-5, with D possibly matching TRBD1 (5 bases). V was cut by 8 bases and J by 4 bases, with 20 bases left in between. Germline-derived CDR1 and CDR2 are MNHEY and SVGAGI. The CDR3 is 15 amino acids. In nucleotides, the CDR3 is TGTGCCAGCGGGCTCGATCGGGGGACTGGCACTGAAGCTTTCTTT. Amino acid sequence: CASGLDRGTGTEAFF.

V usage is TRBV6-5 and J usage is TRBJ1-1; D is unclear. CDR3 length: 11 amino acids. Germline values: CDR1 MNHEY, CDR2 SVGAGI. The V gene lost 10 bases and the J gene lost 0 bases, with 6 bases spanning the gap. The CDR3 reads CATNMNTEAFF. For the CDR3, the DNA is TGTGCCACTAACATGAACACTGAAGCTTTCTTT.

As for this clone: This sample also contains other DNA sequences that code for the same CDR3. This chain connects TRBV27 to TRBJ2-7, with D unresolved. Germline assignment: CDR1 MNHEY and CDR2 SMNVEV (reference sequence). The CDR3 contains 13 residues. The V and J ends lost 2 bases and 4 bases respectively, with 9 bases between them. CDR3 coding DNA: TGTGCCAGCAGTTTAAGCCCAGGATACGAGCAGTACTTC. As protein: CASSLSPGYEQYF.

This clone was picked up a small number of times. V usage is TRBV9 and J usage is TRBJ2-7; 11 bases match TRBD1. The germline V gene has CDR1 SGDLS and CDR2 YYNGEE. The CDR3 sequence is 15 residues long. Trimming at V came to 2 bases and at J to 5 bases, leaving 6 bases not matched to a gene. CDR3 amino acids: CASSVGQGAGNEQYF. CDR3 nucleotide sequence: TGTGCCAGCAGCGTCGGACAGGGGGCAGGCAACGAGCAGTACTTC.

This chain uses TRBV19 with TRBJ1-2; perhaps TRBD1 as D (5 bases). V lost 5 bases to trimming and J lost 7 bases, with 8 bases between them. The germline CDR1 and CDR2 sequences are LNHDA and SQIVND (reference sequence). The CDR3 is 11 amino acids. The CDR3 loop is CASSGGVGYTF. Here the CDR3 DNA reads TGTGCCAGTAGTGGAGGGGTTGGCTACACCTTC.

This clone was observed a few times. The V gene is TRBV4-3, the J gene TRBJ1-2; 7 positions agree with TRBD1. Trimming cost V 7 bases and J 0 bases; bases outside gene matches: 8. CDR1 and CDR2 (germline): LGHNA, YSLEER. This CDR3 comprises 15 residues. The CDR3 coding sequence is TGCGCCAGCACCTCAGCGACAGGGACTAACTATGGCTACACCTTC. Amino acid sequence: CASTSATGTNYGYTF.

The chain combines TRBV5-8 with TRBJ2-2; D ambiguous. CDR1 SGHTS and CDR2 YDEGEE come from the germline V gene. V was pared by 4 bases and J by 1 base, with 8 bases between. This CDR3 has 14 amino acids. The CDR3 nucleotides read TGTGCCAGCAGCCATCAGCTGAACACCGGGGAGCTGTTTTTT. Its protein product is CASSHQLNTGELFF.

The V call is TRBV28, the J call TRBJ1-5; D perhaps matches TRBD1 (5 bases). CDR1 is MDHEN, CDR2 SYDVKM, per germline. This CDR3 contains 17 residues. V lost 1 base, J lost 2 bases, and 15 bases lay in between. The DNA of the CDR3 is TGTGCCAGCAGTTTATTTATCGTTGACAGTCGCAATCAGCCCCAGCATTTT. It encodes CASSLFIVDSRNQPQHF.

The rearrangement uses TRBV7-8 and TRBJ2-2, with D possibly being TRBD1 (6 bases). Germline CDR1 reads SGHVS; CDR2 reads FQNEAQ. The CDR3 runs to 14 residues. V lost 5 bases to trimming and J lost 1 base, with 8 bases between them. As DNA, the CDR3 is TGTGCCAGCAGCCGAGGGGGGAACACCGGGGAGCTGTTTTTT. It is translated as CASSRGGNTGELFF.

This clone was found once. The chain uses TRBV10-3 and TRBJ2-3; maybe TRBD1 (5 bases). Trimming pared 3 bases from V and 1 base from J, leaving 5 bases between. The CDR3 is 13 residues long. CDR1 and CDR2 from the germline V gene are ENHRY and SYGVKD. CDR3 DNA: TGTGCCATCAGTGAAGGGGGCACAGATACGCAGTATTTT. Translating it yields CAISEGGTDTQYF.

The chain couples TRBV11-2 to TRBJ2-7; 9 nucleotides line up with TRBD1. The CDR3 runs to 15 residues. Germline loops: CDR1 SGHAT, CDR2 FQNNGV. J was trimmed by 2 bases and V by 1 base; bases with no gene match: 3. The CDR3 protein is CASSLGRDRAYEQYF. CDR3 sequence (DNA): TGTGCCAGCAGCTTAGGAAGGGACAGGGCCTACGAGCAGTACTTC. The entire variable domain, with the rest obtained from reference TRBV11-2 and TRBJ2-7, is as follows: EAGVAQSPRYKIIEKRQSVAFWCNPISGHATLYWYQQILGQGPKLLIQFQNNGVVDDSQLPKDRFSAERLKGVDSTLKIQPAKLEDSAVYLCASSLGRDRAYEQYFGPGTRLTVT.

The chain has TRBV13 and TRBJ2-1; 8 bases line up with TRBD1. The CDR3 has 13 amino acids. With 7 bases clipped from V and 7 bases from J, the junction kept 6 bases outside the gene matches. Germline CDR1 is PRHDT and CDR2 is FYEKMQ (reference sequence). CDR3 region: CASNTGGRNEQFF. The DNA for the CDR3 is TGTGCCAGCAACACAGGGGGTCGGAATGAGCAGTTCTTC.

This chain links TRBV18 with TRBJ2-3; tentatively, D is TRBD2 (6 bases). Germline loops: CDR1 KGHSH, CDR2 LQKENI. The germline V and J ends were trimmed by 2 bases and 0 bases, with 9 bases remaining between them. CDR3 size: 15 residues. CDR3 nucleotide sequence: TGTGCCAGCTCACCAACTAGCCTAAGCACAGATACGCAGTATTTT. Translating it yields CASSPTSLSTDTQYF.

The chain uses TRBV6-4 and TRBJ2-7; TRBD1 might be the D (5 bases). The CDR3 consists of 13 residues. Trimming pared 7 bases from V and 1 base from J, leaving 11 bases between. Germline loops: CDR1 MRHNA, CDR2 SNTAGT. The CDR3 bases are TGTGCCAGCATGTACAGGACATCCTACGAGCAGTACTTC. Translating gives CASMYRTSYEQYF.

The chain links TRBV5-4 to TRBJ1-2, with TRBD1 identical over 7 bases. This CDR3 has 13 amino acids. CDR1 and CDR2 from the germline V gene are SGHNT and YYREEE (reference sequence). With 0 bases clipped from V and 4 bases from J, the junction kept 0 bases outside the gene matches. The CDR3 loop reads CASSLAGGYGYTF. DNA for the CDR3: TGTGCCAGCAGCTTGGCAGGGGGCTATGGCTACACCTTC.

Details on this clone: At one end, the junction sequence differs from germline, possibly due to a read error. V gene TRBV5-1 combines with J gene TRBJ2-2; the D gene could be TRBD1 or TRBD2 (5 bases each). Germline V gene sequence: CDR1 SGHRS, CDR2 YFSETQ. The CDR3 loop spans 14 amino acids. CDR3 in amino acids: CASTAPVDTGELLF. The CDR3 region has the DNA TGCGCCAGCACCGCCCCCGTGGACACCGGGGAGCTGCTTTTT.